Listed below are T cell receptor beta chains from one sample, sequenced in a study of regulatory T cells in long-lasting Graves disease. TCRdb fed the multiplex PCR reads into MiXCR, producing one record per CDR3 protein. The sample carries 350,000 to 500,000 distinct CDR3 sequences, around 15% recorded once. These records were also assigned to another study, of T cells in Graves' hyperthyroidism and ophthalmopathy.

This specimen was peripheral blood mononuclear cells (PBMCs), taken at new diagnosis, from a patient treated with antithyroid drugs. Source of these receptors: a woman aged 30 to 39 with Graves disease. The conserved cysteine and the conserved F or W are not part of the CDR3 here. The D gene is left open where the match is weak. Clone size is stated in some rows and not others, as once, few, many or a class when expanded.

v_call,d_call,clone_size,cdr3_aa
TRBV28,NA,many,ASSFQQPNTGELF
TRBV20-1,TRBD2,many,SARPVTSGNNEQY
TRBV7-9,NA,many,ASSLGNMERRTEAF
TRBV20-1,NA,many,SARDIDRSHNQPQH
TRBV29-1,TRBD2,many,SVQEGLAPPVAEQY
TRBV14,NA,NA,ASSQGARRPTTNEKLF
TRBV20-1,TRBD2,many,SARLILSTSGQYRSNEQF
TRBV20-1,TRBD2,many,SARESGRPGDTQY
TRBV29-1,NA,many,SVERTANTGELF
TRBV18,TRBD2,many,ASSPRTSGRVYEQY
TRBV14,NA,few,ASSRERGEKADTQY
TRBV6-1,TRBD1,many,ASSPGTGGIYEQY
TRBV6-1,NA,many,ASSVLVHTGELF
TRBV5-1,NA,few,ASSLFGSSYEQY
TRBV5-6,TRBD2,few,ASSSMGAGGGFYEQY
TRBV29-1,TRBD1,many,SVAGQGKHEQY
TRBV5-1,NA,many,ASSTGGGDGYT
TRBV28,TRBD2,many,ASSISSGPIYNEQF
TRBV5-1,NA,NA,ASSLAGTQSGANVLT
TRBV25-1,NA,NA,ASTETGVTGELF
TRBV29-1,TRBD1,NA,SVEGQGNYGYT
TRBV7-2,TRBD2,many,ASSLADPTTLLAGGTDTQY
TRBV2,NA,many,ASVKGNQDTQY